What follows describes a single T cell receptor beta chain. What it recognizes is unknown. The CDR3 is made up of 16 amino acids. From germline, CDR1 is SGHVS and CDR2 FNYEAQ. Germline trimming cut 6 bases from V and 8 bases from J; bases unmatched to any gene: 14. This specimen comes from a study of immune evolution from preneoplasia to lung adenocarcinoma. On the study more broadly: HLA loss of heterozygosity: under 7.5% AIS, roughly 15% MIA, about 30% ADC, none AAH.

Some clones are missing from TCRdb's copy, which holds only in-frame ones; the method was immunoSEQ multiplex PCR. Here the sample spans some 9,800 clones, approximately 90% being singletons. Whole-study findings and limits: KRAS-mutant nodules had the highest T cell clonality. Normal lung had highest clonality; later lesions appeared denser, more diverse. From normal lung to invasive adenocarcinoma, top clone frequencies appeared to decrease.

The source is a person between 70 and 80 years old with invasive lung adenocarcinoma. Some clones in this sample may be carry-over from other donors' samples. The gene calls are TRBV7-6 and TRBJ2-1; 9 bases line up with TRBD2. Specimen: FFPE invasive lung adenocarcinoma tissue. The CDR3 bases are TGTGCCAGCAGTCGGACGGCGGGAGGGCAAGGGGATGAGCAGTTCTTC. Translating it yields CASSRTAGGQGDEQFF. Full variable domain (remainder filled in from reference TRBV7-6 and TRBJ2-1): GAGVSQSPRYKVTKRGQDVALRCDPISGHVSLYWYRQALGQGPEFLTYFNYEAQQDKSGLPNDRFSAERPEGSISTLTIQRTEQRDSAMYRCASSRTAGGQGDEQFFGPGTRLTVL.